This T cell receptor (beta chain) was recovered during a study of control samples from healthy donors and cancer patients. Germline V lookup: CDR1 SGHDN, CDR2 FVKESK. The CDR3 has 11 amino acids. With 6 bases removed from V and 13 bases from J, the gap between germline ends came to 15 bases. Only one count was recorded for this clone. Generated by immunoSEQ multiplex PCR, the TCRdb table keeps only in-frame clones and is missing some. The sample shows 99,000 or so clones, roughly 86% of them seen only once. The receptor's source is a man in his 60s in good health. The chain combines TRBV14 with TRBJ1-2, with D uncertain. Material for sequencing was blood. The CDR3 is CASSFSERVTF. Written as DNA, the CDR3 is TGTGCCAGCAGTTTTTCCGAACGAGTCACCTTC.